This entry lists 18 T cell receptor beta chains sequenced from one sample in a study of neurological immune-mediated disorders. TCRdb processed the 5' RACE reads anew with MiXCR; each CDR3 protein has one entry. The sample lists tens of thousands of distinct CDR3 sequences, approximately 17% seen once, with 15% in the top ten. The material sequenced was PBMCs. The receptor set was obtained from a middle-aged woman in good health.

This clonotype has just a few counts. The chain employs TRBV19 and TRBJ1-5; D might be TRBD1 (6 bases). The CDR3 contains 15 residues. V lost 1 base to trimming and J lost 5 bases, with 12 bases between them. Germline V lookup: CDR1 LNHDA, CDR2 SQIVND (reference sequence). This chain's CDR3 is CASSIGTGLDQPQHF. The DNA for the CDR3 is TGTGCCAGTAGTATAGGTACAGGGTTAGATCAGCCCCAGCATTTT.

This clonotype was detected many times. This chain joins TRBV4-3 and TRBJ2-2; no clear D. The CDR3 extends over 16 amino acids. V lost 0 bases to trimming and J lost 4 bases, with 12 bases between them. The germline gives CDR1 LGHNA, CDR2 YSLEER. This CDR3 reads CASSQDGGSGTGELFF. The CDR3 coding sequence is TGCGCCAGCAGCCAAGATGGTGGCTCGGGCACCGGGGAGCTGTTTTTT.

This clonotype was seen ten or more times. Germline and junction disagree at one end, which may indicate a read error. V and J are TRBV7-7 and TRBJ2-5; a weak D match, TRBD2 (6 bases). Germline V gene lookup returns CDR1 SSHAT and CDR2 FNYEAQ (reference sequence). The CDR3 runs 14 residues. The CDR3 DNA sequence: TGTGCTAGCAGCTCGACTAGTGGTAAAGGGACCCAGTACTTC. Its protein is CASSSTSGKGTQYF.

Ten or more counts support this clonotype. This rearrangement joins TRBV20-1 to TRBJ2-1; TRBD2 agrees at 8 bases. The CDR3 is 14 amino acids. Per the germline V gene, CDR1 is DFQATT and CDR2 is SNEGSKA (reference sequence). V gave up 6 bases and J gave up 8 bases; unmatched junction bases: 12. CDR3: CSAGGGTLHDEQFF. For the CDR3, the DNA is TGCAGTGCCGGGGGGGGGACCCTTCATGATGAGCAGTTCTTC.

This clonotype was detected ten times or more. This chain joins TRBV3-1 and TRBJ1-1, with 9 bases matching TRBD1. CDR3 length: 14 amino acids. V was clipped by 5 bases and J by 4 bases; unmatched bases: 5. Germline CDR1 LGHDT, CDR2 YNNKEL (reference sequence). The CDR3, as DNA: TGTGCCAGCAGCGGCCGGGACAGGGCCACTGAAGCTTTCTTT. Protein product: CASSGRDRATEAFF.

This clonotype was counted ten times or more. The rearrangement links TRBV7-2 to TRBJ2-1; 7 positions agree with TRBD2. J lost 10 bases, V lost 6 bases, and 6 bases had no gene match. The CDR3 loop spans 12 amino acids. Germline V gives CDR1 SGHTA, CDR2 FQGNSA. CDR3 DNA: TGTGCCAGCAGGGAACTAGCGTTAGAGCAGTTCTTC. Translation: CASRELALEQFF.

The sample holds many counts of this clonotype. This chain uses TRBV7-6 with TRBJ2-2, with TRBD1 matching over 9 bases. CDR1 SGHVS and CDR2 FNYEAQ come from the germline V gene. This CDR3 is 15 amino acids long. V gave up 1 base and J gave up 5 bases; unmatched junction bases: 2. The DNA for the CDR3 is TGTGCCAGCAGCTTAGAGGACAGGGGAACCGGGGAGCTGTTTTTT. The encoded protein is CASSLEDRGTGELFF.

The table lists this clonotype with many counts. The CDR3 nucleotides are TGCGCCAGCAGCCAAGGAGAATGGCGACAGGCAACTAATGAAAAACTGTTTTTT. Amino acid sequence: CASSQGEWRQATNEKLFF. The chain carries TRBV4-1 and TRBJ1-4; possible D gene TRBD1, 6 bases. Germline V gene lookup returns CDR1 MGHRA and CDR2 YSYEKL. CDR3 length: 18 residues. The V gene lost 1 base and the J gene lost 0 bases, with 15 bases spanning the gap.

There are many counts of this clonotype. The chain has TRBV10-3 and TRBJ1-2; weak D call: TRBD1 (5 bases). The V and J ends lost 2 bases and 2 bases respectively, with 6 bases between them. The length of the CDR3 is 13 residues. Per the germline V gene, CDR1 is ENHRY and CDR2 is SYGVKD. Here the CDR3 reads CAISEAGNYGYTF. The DNA of the CDR3 is TGTGCCATCAGTGAGGCAGGGAACTATGGCTACACCTTC.

In its sample, this clonotype was seen a few times. This chain connects TRBV6-2 or TRBV6-3 to TRBJ1-1, with unresolved D. This CDR3 is built from 11 residues. Trimming stripped 8 bases from V and 6 bases from J, with 10 bases between. Germline values: CDR1 MNHEY, CDR2 SVGEGT. The CDR3 loop reads CASVKASEAFF. CDR3 coding DNA: TGTGCCAGCGTCAAGGCCTCTGAAGCTTTCTTT.

The chain carries TRBV7-2 and TRBJ2-2; TRBD1 aligns across 9 bases. Germline V gives CDR1 SGHTA, CDR2 FQGNSA. The CDR3 contains 15 residues. J lost 3 bases, V lost 4 bases, and 3 bases had no gene match. This chain's CDR3 is CASSYRDRDTGELFF. In DNA form, the CDR3 reads TGTGCCAGCAGCTACCGGGACAGGGACACCGGGGAGCTGTTTTTT.

This clonotype was seen ten or more times. The CDR3 nucleotides read TGTGCCAGCTCACCACAAGGACAGGGCCCTGGAAACACCATATATTTT. Residues: CASSPQGQGPGNTIYF. The rearrangement uses TRBV18 and TRBJ1-3, with TRBD1 matching over 8 bases. Germline V CDR1 and CDR2: KGHSH, LQKENI. The CDR3 is 16 residues long. V dropped 1 base and J dropped 2; count of bases not matched to a gene: 4.

As regards this clonotype: Sequence at one end of the junction differs from germline and may be a read error. The rearrangement links TRBV20-1 to TRBJ1-3, with 8 bases lining up with TRBD1. CDR3 length: 16 residues. Germline V gives CDR1 DFQATT, CDR2 SNEGSKA (reference sequence). CDR3 region: CSAVAAWDRSGNTIYF. Here the CDR3 DNA reads TGCAGTGCTGTAGCCGCTTGGGACAGGAGTGGAAACACAATATATTTT.

V gene TRBV15 combines with J gene TRBJ1-1; D gene ambiguous. Trimming removed 1 base at V and 3 bases at J, with 9 bases between. This CDR3 is built from 14 residues. The germline CDR1 and CDR2 sequences are LNHNV and YYDKDF (reference sequence). CDR3 bases: TGTGCCACCAGCAGAGCCTTAGAGGACACTGAAGCTTTCTTT. This encodes CATSRALEDTEAFF.

This clonotype was recorded at least ten times. The V gene is TRBV7-2, the J gene TRBJ2-5, with 7 bases lining up with TRBD2. V shed 3 bases, J shed 3 bases, and the junction held 4 bases outside the gene matches. Germline V CDR1 and CDR2: SGHTA, FQGNSA. The CDR3 is made up of 14 amino acids. CDR3 protein: CASSFGGGKETQYF. In DNA, the CDR3 is TGTGCCAGCAGCTTCGGGGGAGGGAAAGAGACCCAGTACTTC.

This clonotype was counted many times. The V call is TRBV6-1, the J call TRBJ2-1; 8 nucleotides match TRBD2. In germline, CDR1 is MNHNS, CDR2 SASEGT. The J segment lost 8 bases and the V segment lost 4 bases, leaving 13 bases of the junction unmatched. This CDR3 comprises 16 residues. The CDR3 DNA sequence: TGTGCCAGCAGTGTCTTTAGCGGGGCGCCCAGGGATGAGCAGTTCTTC. It yields the protein CASSVFSGAPRDEQFF.

In this sample, this clonotype turned up many times. The J gene is TRBJ2-2, the V gene TRBV5-1; 7 bases agree with TRBD1. The J segment lost 7 bases and the V segment lost 0 bases, leaving 12 bases of the junction unmatched. The CDR3 contains 17 residues. Germline assignment: CDR1 SGHRS and CDR2 YFSETQ. Here the CDR3 reads CASSLVGTAQGVGELFF. The CDR3 nucleotides read TGCGCCAGCAGCTTGGTAGGGACAGCCCAGGGAGTCGGGGAGCTGTTTTTT. The variable domain in full, with the rest retrieved from reference TRBV5-1 and TRBJ2-2, is KAGVTQTPRYLIKTRGQQVTLSCSPISGHRSVSWYQQTPGQGLQFLFEYFSETQRNKGNFPGRFSGRQFSNSRSEMNVSTLELGDSALYLCASSLVGTAQGVGELFFGEGSRLTVL.

This clonotype was seen repeatedly, ten times or more. The rearrangement links TRBV2 to TRBJ2-3; TRBD2 agrees at 11 bases. V dropped 7 bases and J dropped 5; count of bases not matched to a gene: 11. The CDR3 runs 16 residues. CDR1 is SNHLY and CDR2 is FYNNEI in the germline V gene. The CDR3, as DNA: TGTGCCAGCAAGTTGTCTAGCGGGGGGCTGGGAGATACGCAGTATTTT. Its translation: CASKLSSGGLGDTQYF.